A selection of T cell receptor beta chains follows, all from one sample in a study of T cells in narcolepsy. TCRdb's table, derived via immunoSEQ multiplex PCR, lists solely in-frame clones and lacks some. The table lists about 30,000 clones, more than 70% of them singletons. Material: CD45RA- memory CD4+ T cells from PBMCs. The receptors come from a human donor with narcolepsy. Both conserved end residues are part of each CDR3. Each record gives: clone size, V gene, D gene, J gene, CDR3 protein, CDR3 DNA. D genes are given only for firm matches. Clone size is shown for a subset of rows, as once, few, many or a class of expanded clone.

NA,TRBV7-6,TRBD2,TRBJ2-3,CASSAGLAGATGDTQYF,TGTGCCAGCAGCGCGGGACTAGCGGGGGCCACCGGAGATACGCAGTATTTT
NA,TRBV6-6,NA,TRBJ1-5,CASSVQGGQPQHF,TGTGCCAGCTCTGTACAGGGAGGTCAGCCCCAGCATTTT
NA,TRBV15,TRBD2,TRBJ2-1,CATSRDEGTSGYNEQFF,TGTGCCACCAGCAGAGATGAAGGGACTAGCGGGTACAATGAGCAGTTCTTC
NA,TRBV10-2,NA,TRBJ2-7,CASSESPEQYF,TGCGCCAGCAGTGAGTCCCCCGAGCAGTACTTC
once,TRBV7-8,NA,TRBJ2-7,CASSLSGRTYEQYF,TGTGCCAGCAGCTTATCTGGCAGGACCTACGAGCAGTACTTC
NA,TRBV7-3,NA,TRBJ1-1,CASSLERQTKAFF,TGTGCCAGCAGCTTAGAGAGACAGACTAAAGCTTTCTTT
NA,TRBV21-1,NA,TRBJ2-7,CASSKRGLTSEQYF,TGTGCCAGCAGCAAACGGGGCCTAACTAGCGAGCAGTACTTC
NA,TRBV7-9,TRBD1,TRBJ1-2,CAGSLGQGNGYTF,TGTGCCGGCAGCTTAGGACAGGGGAATGGCTACACCTTC
NA,TRBV5-6,TRBD1,TRBJ1-2,CASSLVGQGLYGYTF,TGTGCCAGCAGCTTGGTGGGACAGGGCCTATATGGCTACACCTTC
NA,TRBV13,TRBD2,TRBJ2-1,CASSSPSGLALNNEQFF,TGTGCCAGCAGCTCCCCTTCCGGACTAGCGCTTAACAATGAGCAGTTCTTC
NA,TRBV11-1,NA,TRBJ1-6,CASSLSGTYNSPLHF,TGTGCCAGCAGCTTGAGTGGTACCTATAATTCACCCCTCCACTTT
NA,TRBV7-3,TRBD2,TRBJ2-1,CASSLSFSGMLNNEQFF,TGTGCCAGCAGCTTAAGCTTCAGCGGGATGCTTAACAATGAGCAGTTCTTC
NA,TRBV18,TRBD1,TRBJ1-1,CASSHRDRTMNTEAFF,TGTGCCAGCTCACACCGGGACAGGACTATGAACACTGAAGCTTTCTTT
NA,TRBV11-2,NA,TRBJ1-4,CASSLPTGGLFF,TGTGCCAGCAGCCTCCCCACCGGTGGACTGTTTTTT
NA,TRBV5-6,NA,TRBJ2-7,CASSFGTSSYEQYF,TGTGCCAGCAGCTTTGGTACCAGCTCCTACGAGCAGTACTTC
NA,TRBV21-1,NA,TRBJ2-2,CASSSRRHVGELFF,TGTGCCAGCAGCTCACGGAGACATGTCGGGGAGCTGTTTTTT
few,TRBV6-6,NA,TRBJ1-2,CASSYSGFLGYTF,TGTGCCAGCAGTTACTCGGGGTTCTTAGGCTACACCTTC
few,TRBV6-6,NA,TRBJ1-1,CASSYGGGTEAFF,TGTGCCAGCAGTTACGGGGGGGGTACTGAAGCTTTCTTT
NA,TRBV27,TRBD1,TRBJ2-5,CASRFHGTEETQYF,TGTGCCAGCAGATTTCACGGGACAGAAGAGACCCAGTACTTC
NA,TRBV2,NA,TRBJ1-1,CASTIQRLNSEAFF,TGTGCCAGCACTATTCAGCGTTTGAACAGTGAAGCTTTCTTT
NA,TRBV15,NA,TRBJ2-2,CATSSGYGELFF,TGTGCCACCAGCAGTGGGTACGGGGAGCTGTTTTTT
NA,TRBV2,TRBD2,TRBJ2-1,CASMGAGGSSYNEQFF,TGTGCCAGCATGGGAGCGGGGGGAAGCTCCTACAATGAGCAGTTCTTC
NA,TRBV4-2,NA,TRBJ1-2,CASSQDRTETGRGYTF,TGTGCCAGCAGCCAAGATCGGACTGAAACGGGACGAGGCTACACCTTC
NA,TRBV5-1,NA,TRBJ2-1,CASSLVPGAIYNEQFF,TGCGCCAGCAGCTTGGTCCCGGGAGCGATCTACAATGAGCAGTTCTTC
NA,TRBV2,NA,TRBJ2-7,CASSVSYEQYF,TGTGCCAGCAGTGTCTCCTACGAGCAGTACTTC
NA,TRBV2,NA,TRBJ2-1,CASSYTGDEQFF,TGTGCCAGCAGCTACACGGGGGATGAGCAGTTCTTC
NA,TRBV6-6,NA,TRBJ1-4,CASSRRWGENEKLFF,TGTGCCAGCAGCCGACGCTGGGGGGAGAATGAAAAACTGTTTTTT
NA,TRBV5-6,TRBD2,TRBJ2-3,CASSDRLAGGPSDTQYF,TGTGCCAGCAGCGATCGACTAGCGGGGGGGCCATCAGATACGCAGTATTTT
NA,TRBV2,NA,TRBJ1-4,CASSEGRGVNEKLFF,TGTGCCAGCAGTGAAGGGAGAGGGGTGAATGAAAAACTGTTTTTT
NA,TRBV18,TRBD1,TRBJ2-5,CASSPQGAMEETQYF,TGTGCCAGCTCACCCCAGGGGGCAATGGAAGAGACCCAGTACTTC